The clone carrying this T cell receptor beta chain turned up a few times. Its antigen is unknown. Each CDR3 protein is one row after TCRdb ran MiXCR on the 5' RACE reads. The sample consists of about 750,000 distinct CDR3 sequences, under 20% of them appearing once. The source of the sample is a study of CD8 T cells in ankylosing spondylitis. Findings and limits, study-wide: Ankylosing spondylitis blood appeared to be characterized by a TCR beta motif of several highly homologous variants. Disease-associated clones were reportedly significantly overrepresented in matched ankylosing spondylitis synovial fluid.

V lost 5 bases, J lost 6 bases, and 8 bases stayed unmatched. The CDR3 loop spans 16 amino acids. From germline, CDR1 is SGHTA and CDR2 FQGNSA. J is TRBJ1-6 and V is TRBV7-2; 9 nucleotides align to TRBD1. The material sequenced was blood, either unsorted or a sorted T cell fraction (not recorded which). The TCR originated in a male donor with ankylosing spondylitis. In DNA, the CDR3 is TGTGCCAGCAGCGTAGGGACAGGGATCGGTAATTCACCCCTCCACTTT. Residues: CASSVGTGIGNSPLHF.